This TCR beta chain was profiled in a study of blood T cell repertoires in COVID-19. Study information: Whether acute or convalescent, the COVID-19 samples came from the United States, Italy and Spain. T cells, B-cell-depleted T cells, or PBMCs provided the cDNA or gDNA that served as material.

CDR1 is SGHTA and CDR2 is FQGNSA in the germline V gene. Between the trimmed V and J ends, which lost 8 bases and 0 bases, there was a span of 10 bases. This CDR3 has 13 residues. In the original analysis: Estimation of nucleated cell counts was performed using reference gene primer amplification. Data came from immunoSEQ multiplex PCR; TCRdb stores just in-frame clones and leaves some out. For V, J and clone size, that table is used; D and trimming come from the DNA. This table has roughly 260,000 clones, approximately 82% appearing once. The clonotype comes from a woman under 30 with acute or convalescent COVID-19. The sequenced material came from peripheral blood. This sequence joins TRBV7-2 and TRBJ1-1, with a weak D call TRBD1 (5 bases). CDR3 DNA: TGTGCCAGCCGTCGACAGTTGAACACTGAAGCTTTCTTT. It yields the protein CASRRQLNTEAFF.